This TCR beta chain was obtained from a study of blood T cell repertoires in COVID-19. Membership in each cohort depended on participant-reported clinical history. Cohort 3 recovered donors had two negative PCRs, clearance, or symptom resolution. Sequenced by immunoSEQ multiplex PCR; TCRdb stores in-frame clones only, minus some. The table includes about 480,000 clones, approximately 87% detected once. The ends lost 5 bases at V and 6 bases at J; junction bases unmatched: 7. Germline V lookup: CDR1 SGHVS, CDR2 FNYEAQ. The CDR3 spans 14 residues. Sequencing used PBMCs or T cells enriched from blood (not recorded which). This receptor was identified in a woman aged 35 to 49 who had recovered from COVID-19. The rearrangement joins TRBV7-6 to TRBJ2-1; 7 bases align to TRBD2. CDR3 amino acids: CASSPFAGVNEQFF. The CDR3 DNA follows: TGTGCCAGCAGCCCCTTCGCGGGAGTCAATGAGCAGTTCTTC.